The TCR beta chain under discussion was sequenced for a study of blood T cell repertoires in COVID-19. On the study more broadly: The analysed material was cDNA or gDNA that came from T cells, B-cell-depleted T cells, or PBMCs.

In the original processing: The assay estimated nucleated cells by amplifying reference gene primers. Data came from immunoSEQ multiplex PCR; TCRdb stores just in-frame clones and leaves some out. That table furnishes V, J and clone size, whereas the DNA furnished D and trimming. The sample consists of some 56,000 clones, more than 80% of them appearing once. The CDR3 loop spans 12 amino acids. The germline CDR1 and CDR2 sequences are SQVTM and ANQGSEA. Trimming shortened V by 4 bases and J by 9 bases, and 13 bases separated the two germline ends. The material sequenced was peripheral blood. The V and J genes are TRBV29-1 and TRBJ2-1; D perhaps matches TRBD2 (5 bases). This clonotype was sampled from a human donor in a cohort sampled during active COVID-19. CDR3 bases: TGCAGCGTTGCGGGGTCGGGCCCTGAGCAGTTCTTC. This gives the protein CSVAGSGPEQFF.